This passage covers 19 T cell receptor beta chains from one sample sequenced in a study of blood T cell repertoires in COVID-19. Clones were read by immunoSEQ multiplex PCR, and TCRdb kept only the in-frame ones, dropping some. This table holds around 84,000 clones, around 90% found once. Input material: peripheral blood. These receptor sequences come from an elderly man with active or convalescent COVID-19.

The CDR3 sequence: CASWQRGEKLFF. CDR3 nucleotides: TGCGCCAGTTGGCAGAGGGGGGAAAAACTGTTTTTT. The rearrangement links TRBV10-2 to TRBJ1-4; D is perhaps TRBD1 (6 bases). Germline values: CDR1 WSHSY, CDR2 SAAADI. The CDR3 consists of 12 residues. V lost 9 bases and J 8 bases, leaving 13 bases between the germline ends.

V is TRBV5-1 and J is TRBJ1-6; TRBD1 agrees at 9 bases. The CDR3 is 15 amino acids. J lost 7 bases, V lost 4 bases, and 6 bases had no gene match. Germline V gene lookup returns CDR1 SGHRS and CDR2 YFSETQ. The chain's CDR3 is CASSGTGTGNSPLHF. Written as DNA, the CDR3 is TGCGCCAGCAGCGGGACCGGGACAGGGAATTCACCCCTCCACTTT.

This clone was observed a few times. The chain employs TRBV30 and TRBJ1-1; D is unclear. The CDR3 loop spans 13 amino acids. Germline V gene sequence: CDR1 GTSNPN, CDR2 SVGIG (reference sequence). Trimming removed 0 bases at V and 1 base at J, with 6 bases between. The CDR3 spells CAWSVNRNTEAFF. The CDR3 bases are TGTGCCTGGAGTGTAAATAGGAACACTGAAGCTTTCTTT. The full variable domain, in which reference TRBV30 and TRBJ1-1 provide the parts outside the CDR3, is SQTIHQWPATLVQPVGSPLSLECTVEGTSNPNLYWYRQAAGRGLQLLFYSVGIGQISSEVPQNLSASRPQDRQFILSSKKLLLSDSGFYLCAWSVNRNTEAFFGQGTRLTVV.

This CDR3 is CASSSPQSPLSGNTIYF. The CDR3 DNA sequence: TGTGCCAGCAGCTCCCCCCAGTCCCCCCTCTCTGGAAACACCATATATTTT. This chain links TRBV7-2 with TRBJ1-3; D is unresolved. Trimming cost V 4 bases and J 0 bases, with 16 bases left between them. Germline V gives CDR1 SGHTA, CDR2 FQGNSA. The CDR3 has 17 amino acids.

The chain couples TRBV14 to TRBJ1-2; D is unclear. Germline CDR1 reads SGHDN; CDR2 reads FVKESK. This CDR3 is built from 14 residues. V was cut by 5 bases and J by 3 bases, with 13 bases left in between. CDR3 coding DNA: TGTGCCAGCAGCTTGGGAGGGTTTGACTATGGCTACACCTTC. This encodes CASSLGGFDYGYTF. Full variable domain (rest looked up from reference TRBV14 and TRBJ1-2): EAGVTQFPSHSVIEKGQTVTLRCDPISGHDNLYWYRRVMGKEIKFLLHFVKESKQDESGMPNNRFLAERTGGTYSTLKVQPAELEDSGVYFCASSLGGFDYGYTFGSGTRLTVV.

This sequence joins TRBV4-1 and TRBJ2-1, with D maybe TRBD1 (6 bases). The V end lost 5 bases, the J end lost 3 bases, and 14 bases lay between the germline ends. The germline CDR1 and CDR2 sequences are MGHRA and YSYEKL. This CDR3 has 15 residues. The CDR3 region is CASSDPGQVYNEQFF. The CDR3 DNA follows: TGCGCCAGCAGCGACCCGGGACAAGTCTACAATGAGCAGTTCTTC.

J is TRBJ1-2 and V is TRBV18, with 7 bases matching TRBD1. This CDR3 region has 15 residues. V was clipped by 3 bases and J by 5 bases; unmatched bases: 9. Germline CDR1 is KGHSH and CDR2 is LQKENI. In DNA form, the CDR3 reads TGTGCCAGCTCACCCTCCGGAGGGGGCGGGTATGGCTACACCTTC. Translation: CASSPSGGGGYGYTF.

The chain combines TRBV20-1 with TRBJ1-5; the D is unclear. The ends were cut back, 6 bases at V and 11 bases at J, with 11 bases in the middle. CDR1 DFQATT and CDR2 SNEGSKA come from the germline V gene (reference sequence). There are 10 residues in the CDR3. CDR3 sequence: CSAEGDTQHF. CDR3 in DNA: TGCAGTGCCGAGGGAGATACCCAGCATTTT.

This chain uses TRBV6-5 with TRBJ1-1; D is undetermined. Germline CDR1 is MNHEY and CDR2 is SVGAGI. The CDR3 is 14 amino acids. Trimming took 7 bases from V and 1 from J, leaving 13 bases between them. The CDR3 loop is CASIREQTNTEAFF. The DNA of the CDR3 is TGTGCCAGCATTCGGGAACAGACGAACACTGAAGCTTTCTTT.

CDR3 in amino acids: CASVTASGRYNEQFF. The CDR3 DNA reads TGTGCCAGCGTAACGGCTAGCGGCCGGTACAATGAGCAGTTCTTC. The V gene is TRBV7-2, the J gene TRBJ2-1, with 7 bases lining up with TRBD2. Per germline, CDR1 SGHTA and CDR2 FQGNSA. The CDR3 runs 15 residues. Germline trimming cut 8 bases from V and 4 bases from J; bases unmatched to any gene: 11.

V and J are TRBV4-1 and TRBJ2-2, with 9 bases identical to TRBD2. Germline V lookup: CDR1 MGHRA, CDR2 YSYEKL. V was pared by 4 bases and J by 2 bases, with 11 bases of the junction left unmatched. CDR3 length equals 18 residues. The CDR3 bases are TGCGCCAGCAGCCGTGCCAGCGGGAGGAGCTCTAACACCGGGGAGCTGTTTTTT. This encodes CASSRASGRSSNTGELFF.

The genes are TRBV19 and TRBJ2-1; TRBD1 matches at 11 bases. There are 15 residues in the CDR3. Germline V gene sequence: CDR1 LNHDA, CDR2 SQIVND (reference sequence). J gave up 8 bases and V 5 bases, and 8 bases lay outside the gene matches. CDR3 coding DNA: TGTGCCAGTAGTCCCGGACAGGGGGCTTTTTATGAGCAGTTCTTC. This codes for CASSPGQGAFYEQFF.

The chain employs TRBV5-8 and TRBJ2-2, with 7 bases that match TRBD1. The V gene's germline CDR1 is SGHTS and CDR2 YDEGEE. J lost 0 bases, V lost 2 bases, and 4 bases had no gene match. This CDR3 region has 16 residues. CDR3 nucleotide sequence: TGTGCCAGCAGCTTAGAGACAGGGTCGAACACCGGGGAGCTGTTTTTT. Encoded protein: CASSLETGSNTGELFF.

The chain couples TRBV19 to TRBJ2-5; 8 nucleotides agree with TRBD1. The CDR3 runs to 14 residues. Unmatched junction bases numbered 7, after V lost 7 bases and J lost 3 bases. Germline CDR1 and CDR2: LNHDA and SQIVND (reference sequence). The CDR3 DNA sequence: TGTGCCAGTAAAGACGACAGGGGTAAAGAGACCCAGTACTTC. Its protein product is CASKDDRGKETQYF. Together with reference TRBV19 and TRBJ2-5, the CDR3 gives the full variable domain: DGGITQSPKYLFRKEGQNVTLSCEQNLNHDAMYWYRQDPGQGLRLIYYSQIVNDFQKGDIAEGYSVSREKKESFPLTVTSAQKNPTAFYLCASKDDRGKETQYFGPGTRLLVL.

This clone was counted only a few times. The chain recombines TRBV6-5 with TRBJ1-1, with D possibly being TRBD1 (5 bases). CDR3 size: 13 residues. The V and J ends lost 6 bases and 2 bases respectively, with 10 bases between them. Germline V gene lookup returns CDR1 MNHEY and CDR2 SVGAGI. The DNA of the CDR3 is TGTGCCAGCAGACCAACAGGTAACACTGAAGCTTTCTTT. It translates to CASRPTGNTEAFF.

The V call is TRBV5-4, the J call TRBJ2-2, with D maybe TRBD2 (5 bases). Trimming cost V 4 bases and J 6 bases, with 19 bases left between them. The CDR3 runs to 16 residues. CDR1 and CDR2 (germline): SGHNT, YYREEE (reference sequence). CDR3 nucleotides: TGTGCCAGCAGCCCAAAGGGAGCACTAGTTTCCGGGGAGCTGTTTTTT. Translating gives CASSPKGALVSGELFF.

This clone was recorded once. The chain combines TRBV5-1 with TRBJ2-5; no clear D. Germline CDR1 reads SGHRS; CDR2 reads YFSETQ. Between the trimmed V and J ends, which lost 0 bases and 7 bases, there was a span of 7 bases. The CDR3 runs to 12 residues. The CDR3 sequence: CASSLESRTQYF. In DNA form, the CDR3 reads TGCGCCAGCAGCTTGGAGTCCAGGACCCAGTACTTC.

The sample holds one count of this clone. The chain couples TRBV9 to TRBJ2-3; 9 nucleotides match TRBD2. Looked up from germline, CDR1 is SGDLS and CDR2 is YYNGEE. The CDR3 consists of 16 residues. V was clipped by 0 bases and J by 4 bases; unmatched bases: 6. The CDR3 loop reads CASSVGSLAGPDTQYF. The CDR3 nucleotides read TGTGCCAGCAGCGTAGGTAGTCTAGCGGGACCAGATACGCAGTATTTT.

This clone came up a few times. This chain links TRBV19 with TRBJ1-3; D not certain. The CDR3 sequence is 14 residues long. Germline V CDR1 and CDR2: LNHDA, SQIVND (reference sequence). The germline V and J ends were trimmed by 5 bases and 0 bases, with 8 bases remaining between them. The CDR3 sequence is CASSPVNSGNTIYF. The CDR3, as DNA: TGTGCCAGTAGTCCGGTGAACTCTGGAAACACCATATATTTT.